This T cell receptor (beta chain) was captured by sequencing in a study of T-cell reconstitution after alpha-beta-depleted transplantation in children. Broader study findings: Where alpha-beta T cells came from about two months after transplant was reportedly several hundred expanded graft clones.

This clonotype was seen ten or more times. Its antigen is not known. Preparation of the TCRbeta library was carried out with unique molecular identifiers. TCRdb processed the PCR reads anew with MiXCR; each CDR3 protein has one entry. This repertoire shows around 240,000 distinct CDR3 sequences, 7.5% to 9.5% found once; its top ten account for just under 6.5%. This CDR3 comprises 14 residues. The V gene lost 4 bases and the J gene lost 1 base, with 10 bases spanning the gap. Germline loops: CDR1 SNHLY, CDR2 FYNNEI. The chain recombines TRBV2 with TRBJ1-1, with unresolved D. The TCR was taken from a male patient between 10 and 17 years old who had a stem cell transplant for acute lymphoblastic leukemia, so the T cells may come from the graft donor. The starting material was PBMCs, mostly from graft donor cells, obtained 180 days after TCRalphabeta/CD19-depleted stem cell transplant. The CDR3 here is CASSVEGGNTEAFF. The CDR3 nucleotides are TGTGCCAGCAGTGTGGAGGGTGGGAACACTGAAGCTTTCTTT.